This T cell receptor beta chain was captured by sequencing in a study of T cell repertoires in cytomegalovirus infection. Study findings and constraints: The study found HLA-C-restricted CMV-specific TCR beta clonotypes dominating the ex vivo response.

This clonotype has a count of ten or more. As yet, its antigen is unknown. MiXCR, run by TCRdb on the reads, gives a single entry per CDR3 protein. The repertoire includes under 600,000 distinct CDR3 sequences, 16% of them detected once, and approximately 24% sits in the top ten. Germline loops: CDR1 SEHNR, CDR2 FQNEAQ (reference sequence). The CDR3 length is 13 residues. V was clipped by 5 bases and J by 11 bases, with 19 bases between them. The source of this sequence is a human donor in good health (CMV status not recorded). Some clones in this sample may be carry-over from other donors' samples. V gene TRBV7-9 combines with J gene TRBJ2-7, with D tentatively TRBD1 or TRBD2 (7 bases each). What was sequenced was CD8+ T cells from PBMCs. CDR3 amino acids: CASSPPWEGAKYF. In DNA, the CDR3 is TGTGCCAGCAGCCCTCCCTGGGAGGGGGCTAAGTACTTC.